This TCR beta chain was sequenced in a study of breast tumors, draining lymph nodes, adjacent tissues. With regard to this clonotype: Its specificity is unknown. The germline gene is not matched at one end of the junction; a read error may be the cause.

Germline CDR1 reads DFQATT; CDR2 reads SNEGSKA (reference sequence). This CDR3 is built from 8 residues. Study-wide results and limits: Data fit most tumor T cells coming from lymph node, expanding in tumor.

The lymph nodes were axillary draining lymph nodes from breast cancer patients. In TCRdb, the multiplex PCR reads were re-called with MiXCR into one record per CDR3 protein. The data show under 350,000 distinct CDR3 sequences, with over 25% seen just once and roughly 1.1% held by the top ten. Sequencing was performed on axillary lymph node tissue. The receptor was isolated from a female donor with breast cancer. Some clones in this sample may be carry-over from other donors' samples. The chain has TRBV20-1 and TRBJ2-6; possibly TRBD1 or TRBD2 for D (5 bases each). In DNA form, the CDR3 reads TGCAGTGCTAGAGGAGGGGCTTTC. It is translated as CSARGGAF.